This passage covers 9 T cell receptor beta chains from one sample sequenced in a study of PD-L1 blockade in urothelial cancer. As to time point: peripheral blood 6 weeks after treatment start. Assay used: immunoSEQ multiplex PCR; TCRdb lists only in-frame clones, some missing. The sample holds about 120,000 clones, 80% to 95% seen once. The sequences come from PBMCs, collected around atezolizumab (anti-PD-L1) treatment. These receptors all stem from a man aged 55 to 70 with urothelial cancer.

The rearrangement uses TRBV14 and TRBJ2-5, with a possible D match to TRBD2 (6 bases). The germline gives CDR1 SGHDN, CDR2 FVKESK. The CDR3 spans 15 residues. V lost 4 bases, J lost 5 bases, and 17 bases lay in between. CDR3 in DNA: TGTGCCAGCAGCCCTGGTGGGGGGAGTGGGGAGACCCAGTACTTC. Its translation: CASSPGGGSGETQYF.

This clone has a handful of counts. The chain joins TRBV28 to TRBJ2-1; D not resolved. Germline CDR1 reads MDHEN; CDR2 reads SYDVKM. The CDR3 consists of 14 residues. With 3 bases removed from V and 5 bases from J, the gap between germline ends came to 11 bases. CDR3 bases: TGTGCCAGCAGTTTGTCTCACAGTGACAATGAGCAGTTCTTC. Protein: CASSLSHSDNEQFF.

The V and J genes are TRBV10-3 and TRBJ1-2, with a possible D match to TRBD1 (5 bases). Germline V gene lookup returns CDR1 ENHRY and CDR2 SYGVKD. The V end lost 6 bases, the J end lost 0 bases, and 17 bases lay between the germline ends. The CDR3 length is 16 residues. CDR3: CAISLTTGAANYGYTF. The CDR3 DNA follows: TGTGCCATCAGCTTAACTACAGGTGCCGCTAACTATGGCTACACCTTC.

About this clone: Other DNA sequences in the sample encode the same CDR3. The V and J genes are TRBV11-2 and TRBJ1-1; 8 bases are a match to TRBD1. The CDR3 sequence is 14 residues long. The germline V gene encodes CDR1 SGHAT and CDR2 FQNNGV. The V segment lost 6 bases and the J segment 2 bases; nucleotides outside the gene matches: 5. CDR3 nucleotides: TGTGCCAGCAGTCTCGGACAGGGCAACACTGAAGCTTTCTTT. Its translation: CASSLGQGNTEAFF.

The CDR3 here is CASSFLSGRLYNEQFF. In nucleotides, the CDR3 is TGTGCCAGCAGTTTTTTAAGCGGGAGACTCTACAATGAGCAGTTCTTC. The chain links TRBV27 to TRBJ2-1, with TRBD2 matching 8 bases. The germline V gene encodes CDR1 MNHEY and CDR2 SMNVEV (reference sequence). The CDR3 has 16 amino acids. V lost 3 bases and J lost 3; bases outside the gene matches: 7.

The chain uses TRBV7-2 and TRBJ2-1; D is unclear. This CDR3 has 11 residues. Looked up from germline, CDR1 is SGHTA and CDR2 is FQGNSA. Between the trimmed V and J ends, which lost 5 bases and 9 bases, there was a span of 8 bases. CDR3 protein: CASSRIGEQFF. As DNA, the CDR3 is TGTGCCAGCAGCCGAATCGGTGAGCAGTTCTTC.

The CDR3, as DNA: TGTGCCAGCAGCTCGGGACTAGCGGCCCTCAGCGAGCAGTACTTC. Translating it yields CASSSGLAALSEQYF. This rearrangement joins TRBV5-5 to TRBJ2-7; 11 positions match TRBD2. This CDR3 spans 15 amino acids. Losses at the gene ends were 3 bases for V and 6 bases for J; bases not matched to a gene: 8. Germline lookup yields CDR1 SGHKS and CDR2 YYEKEE (reference sequence).

This chain connects TRBV5-6 to TRBJ1-2, with D perhaps matching TRBD1 (6 bases). Trimming took off 1 base at V and 6 bases at J, with 7 bases between the two ends. The length of the CDR3 is 12 residues. Germline V CDR1 and CDR2: SGHDT, YYEEEE. The CDR3 region has the DNA TGTGCCAGCAGCTTGACAGGGCATGGCTACACCTTC. Translated: CASSLTGHGYTF.

The rearrangement joins TRBV5-1 to TRBJ2-7; TRBD1 matches 8 bases. The CDR3 is 14 amino acids. J lost 5 bases, V lost 4 bases, and 8 bases had no gene match. Germline lookup yields CDR1 SGHRS and CDR2 YFSETQ. For the CDR3, the DNA is TGCGCCAGCAGCCCAGACAGGGGTGGACACGAGCAGTACTTC. It is translated as CASSPDRGGHEQYF.